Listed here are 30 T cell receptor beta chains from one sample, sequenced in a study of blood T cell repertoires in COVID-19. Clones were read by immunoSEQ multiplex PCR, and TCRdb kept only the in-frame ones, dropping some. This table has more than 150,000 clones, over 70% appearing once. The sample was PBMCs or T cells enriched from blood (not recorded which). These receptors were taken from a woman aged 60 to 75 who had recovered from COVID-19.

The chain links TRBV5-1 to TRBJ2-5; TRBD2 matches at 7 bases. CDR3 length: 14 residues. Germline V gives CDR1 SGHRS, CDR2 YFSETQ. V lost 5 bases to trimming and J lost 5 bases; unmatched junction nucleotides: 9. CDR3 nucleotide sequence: TGCGCCAGCAGTGGGCGGGAGACATGGGAGACCCAGTACTTC. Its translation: CASSGRETWETQYF.

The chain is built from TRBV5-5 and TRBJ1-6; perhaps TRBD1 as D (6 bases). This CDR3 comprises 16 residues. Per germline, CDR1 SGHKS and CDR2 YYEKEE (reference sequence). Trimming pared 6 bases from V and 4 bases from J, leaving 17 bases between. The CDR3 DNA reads TGTGCCAGCAAAAAACAGGGAGCCCCGTATAATTCACCCCTCCACTTT. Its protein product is CASKKQGAPYNSPLHF. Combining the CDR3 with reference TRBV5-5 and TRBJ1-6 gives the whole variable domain DAGVTQSPTHLIKTRGQQVTLRCSPISGHKSVSWYQQVLGQGPQFIFQYYEKEERGRGNFPDRFSARQFPNYSSELNVNALLLGDSALYLCASKKQGAPYNSPLHFGNGTRLTVT.

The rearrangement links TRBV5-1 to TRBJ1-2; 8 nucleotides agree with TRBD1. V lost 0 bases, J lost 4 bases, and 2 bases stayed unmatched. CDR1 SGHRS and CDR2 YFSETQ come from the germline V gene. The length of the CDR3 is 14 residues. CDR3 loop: CASSLVTGAYGYTF. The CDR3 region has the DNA TGCGCCAGCAGCTTGGTGACAGGGGCCTATGGCTACACCTTC.

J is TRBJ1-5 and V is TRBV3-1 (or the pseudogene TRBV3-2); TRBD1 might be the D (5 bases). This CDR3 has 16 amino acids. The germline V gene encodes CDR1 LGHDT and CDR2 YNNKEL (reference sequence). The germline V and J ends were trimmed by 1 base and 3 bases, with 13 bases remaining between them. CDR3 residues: CASSQGQPMNNQPQHF. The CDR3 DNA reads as TGTGCCAGCAGCCAAGGACAGCCGATGAACAATCAGCCCCAGCATTTT.

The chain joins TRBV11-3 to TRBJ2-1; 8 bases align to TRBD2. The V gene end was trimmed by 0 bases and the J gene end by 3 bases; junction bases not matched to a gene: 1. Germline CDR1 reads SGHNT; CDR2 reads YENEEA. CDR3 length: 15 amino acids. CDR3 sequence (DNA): TGTGCCAGCAGCTTAGACGGGGGGGACTACAATGAGCAGTTCTTC. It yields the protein CASSLDGGDYNEQFF.

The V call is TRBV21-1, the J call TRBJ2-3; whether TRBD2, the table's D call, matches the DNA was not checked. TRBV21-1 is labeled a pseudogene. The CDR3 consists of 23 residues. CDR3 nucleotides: TGTGCCAGCAGCAAAGCGCTTTCAGGAGCCGGGACTAGCGGGAAGACTAGCACAGATACGCAGTATTTT. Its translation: CASSKALSGAGTSGKTSTDTQYF.

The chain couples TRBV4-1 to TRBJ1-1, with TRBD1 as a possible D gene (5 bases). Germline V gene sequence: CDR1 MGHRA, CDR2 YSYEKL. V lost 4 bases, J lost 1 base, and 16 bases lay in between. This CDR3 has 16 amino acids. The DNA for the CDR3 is TGCGCCAGCAGCCTCTCCCCGGGACTAGAGAACACTGAAGCTTTCTTT. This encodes CASSLSPGLENTEAFF.

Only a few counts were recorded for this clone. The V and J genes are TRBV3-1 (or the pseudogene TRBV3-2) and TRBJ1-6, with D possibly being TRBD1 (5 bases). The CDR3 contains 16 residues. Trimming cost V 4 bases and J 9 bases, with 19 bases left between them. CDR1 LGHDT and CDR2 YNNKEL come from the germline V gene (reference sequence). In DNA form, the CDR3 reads TGTGCCAGCAGCCCCCGGGACTTACAGGAGGGTTCACCCCTCCACTTT. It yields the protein CASSPRDLQEGSPLHF.

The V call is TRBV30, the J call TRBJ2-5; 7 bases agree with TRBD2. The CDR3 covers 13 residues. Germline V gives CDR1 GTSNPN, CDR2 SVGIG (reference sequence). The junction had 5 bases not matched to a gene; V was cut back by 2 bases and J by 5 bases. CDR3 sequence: CAWSWRELETQYF. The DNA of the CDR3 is TGTGCCTGGAGTTGGCGGGAGCTCGAGACCCAGTACTTC.

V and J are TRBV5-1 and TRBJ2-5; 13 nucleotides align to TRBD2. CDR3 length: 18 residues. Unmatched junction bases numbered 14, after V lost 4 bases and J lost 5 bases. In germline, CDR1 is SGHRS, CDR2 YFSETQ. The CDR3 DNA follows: TGCGCCAGCAGCCTGTGGGGACTAGCGGGATCGTCGAAGGAGACCCAGTACTTC. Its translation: CASSLWGLAGSSKETQYF.

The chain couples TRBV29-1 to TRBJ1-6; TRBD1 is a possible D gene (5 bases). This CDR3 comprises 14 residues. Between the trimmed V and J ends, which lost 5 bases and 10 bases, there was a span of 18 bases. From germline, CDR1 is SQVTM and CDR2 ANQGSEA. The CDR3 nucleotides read TGCAGCGTTCAACAACAGGCGGCGGGGTCACCCCTCCACTTT. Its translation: CSVQQQAAGSPLHF.

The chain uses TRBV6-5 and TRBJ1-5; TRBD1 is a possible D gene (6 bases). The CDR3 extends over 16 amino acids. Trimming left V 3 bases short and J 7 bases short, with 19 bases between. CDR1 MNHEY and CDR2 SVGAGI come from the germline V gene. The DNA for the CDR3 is TGTGCCAGCAGTTATCCTCAAACCAGGGGTCTACAGCCCCAGCATTTT. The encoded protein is CASSYPQTRGLQPQHF.

The CDR3 here is CASSQPGLDSYEQYF. CDR3 coding DNA: TGTGCCAGCAGCCAACCGGGACTAGACTCCTACGAGCAGTACTTC. The chain is built from TRBV3-1 (or the pseudogene TRBV3-2) and TRBJ2-7, with TRBD2 matching 8 bases. Germline CDR1 LGHDT, CDR2 YNNKEL (reference sequence). V was clipped by 2 bases and J by 0 bases; unmatched bases: 3. This CDR3 contains 15 residues.

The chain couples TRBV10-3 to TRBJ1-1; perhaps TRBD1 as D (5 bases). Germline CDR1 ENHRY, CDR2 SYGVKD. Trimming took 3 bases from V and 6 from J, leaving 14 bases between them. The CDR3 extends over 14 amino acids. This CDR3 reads CAISDHGGLAEAFF. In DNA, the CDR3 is TGTGCCATCAGTGATCATGGGGGGTTGGCTGAAGCTTTCTTT.

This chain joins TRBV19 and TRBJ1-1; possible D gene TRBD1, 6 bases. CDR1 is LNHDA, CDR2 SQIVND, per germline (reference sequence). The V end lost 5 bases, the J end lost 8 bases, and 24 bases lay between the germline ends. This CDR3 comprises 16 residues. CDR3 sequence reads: CASSQGGILPAAEAFF. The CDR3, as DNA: TGTGCCAGTAGTCAAGGGGGAATTTTACCGGCGGCCGAAGCTTTCTTT.

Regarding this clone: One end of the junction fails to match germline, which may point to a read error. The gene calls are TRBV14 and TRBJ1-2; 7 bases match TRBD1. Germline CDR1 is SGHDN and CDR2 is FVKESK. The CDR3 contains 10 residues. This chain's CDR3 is CASSQGGTVF. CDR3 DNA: TGTGCCAGCAGCCAAGGAGGGACAGTGTTC.

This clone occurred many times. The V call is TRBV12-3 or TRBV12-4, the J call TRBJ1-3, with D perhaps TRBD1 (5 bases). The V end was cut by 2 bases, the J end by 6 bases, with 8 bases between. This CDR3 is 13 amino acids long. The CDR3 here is CASSLSGQNTIYF. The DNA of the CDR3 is TGTGCCAGCAGTTTATCCGGACAAAACACCATATATTTT.

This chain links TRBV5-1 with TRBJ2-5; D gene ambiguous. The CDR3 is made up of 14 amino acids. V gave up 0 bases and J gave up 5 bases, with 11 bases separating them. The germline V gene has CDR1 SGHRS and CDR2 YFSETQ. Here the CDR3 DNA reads TGCGCCAGCAGCTTGGTAGGTTACGGGGAGACCCAGTACTTC. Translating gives CASSLVGYGETQYF.

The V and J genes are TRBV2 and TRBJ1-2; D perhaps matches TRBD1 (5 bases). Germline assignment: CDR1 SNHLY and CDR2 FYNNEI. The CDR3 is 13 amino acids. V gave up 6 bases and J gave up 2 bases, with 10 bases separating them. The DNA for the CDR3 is TGTGCCAGCAGGGGGGAGGGGAACTATGGCTACACCTTC. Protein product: CASRGEGNYGYTF.

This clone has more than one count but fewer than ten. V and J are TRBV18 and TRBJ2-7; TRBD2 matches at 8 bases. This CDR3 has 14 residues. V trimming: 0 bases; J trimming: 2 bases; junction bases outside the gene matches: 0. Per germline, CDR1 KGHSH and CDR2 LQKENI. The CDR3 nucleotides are TGTGCCAGCTCACCACCTAGCGGGACCTACGAGCAGTACTTC. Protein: CASSPPSGTYEQYF. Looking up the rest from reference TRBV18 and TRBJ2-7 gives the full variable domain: NAGVMQNPRHLVRRRGQEARLRCSPMKGHSHVYWYRQLPEEGLKFMVYLQKENIIDESGMPKERFSAEFPKEGPSILRIQQVVRGDSAAYFCASSPPSGTYEQYFGPGTRLTVT.

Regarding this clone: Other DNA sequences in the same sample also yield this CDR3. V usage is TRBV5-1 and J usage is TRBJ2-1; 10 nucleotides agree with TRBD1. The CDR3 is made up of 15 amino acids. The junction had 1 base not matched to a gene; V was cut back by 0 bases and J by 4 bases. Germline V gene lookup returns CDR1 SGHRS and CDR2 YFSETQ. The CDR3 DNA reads TGCGCCAGCAGCTTGGGACAGGGGGCTTACAATGAGCAGTTCTTC. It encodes CASSLGQGAYNEQFF.

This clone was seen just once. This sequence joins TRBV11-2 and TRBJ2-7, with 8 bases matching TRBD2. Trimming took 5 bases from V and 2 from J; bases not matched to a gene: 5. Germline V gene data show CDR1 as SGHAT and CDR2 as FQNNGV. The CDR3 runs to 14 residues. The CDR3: CASSISGNTYEQYF. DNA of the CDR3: TGTGCCAGCAGCATTAGCGGGAACACCTACGAGCAGTACTTC.

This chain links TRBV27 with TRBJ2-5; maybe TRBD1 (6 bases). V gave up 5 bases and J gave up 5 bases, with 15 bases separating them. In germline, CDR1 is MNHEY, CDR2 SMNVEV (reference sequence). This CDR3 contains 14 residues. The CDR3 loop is CASSGQQGWETQYF. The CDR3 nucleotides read TGTGCCAGCAGTGGACAACAGGGCTGGGAGACCCAGTACTTC.

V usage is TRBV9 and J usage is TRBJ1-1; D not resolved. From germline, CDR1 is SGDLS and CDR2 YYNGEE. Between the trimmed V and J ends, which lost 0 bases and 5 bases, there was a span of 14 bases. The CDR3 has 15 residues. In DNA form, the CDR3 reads TGTGCCAGCAGCGTAGGTGAGCGGAGGGAAACTGAAGCTTTCTTT. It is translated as CASSVGERRETEAFF.

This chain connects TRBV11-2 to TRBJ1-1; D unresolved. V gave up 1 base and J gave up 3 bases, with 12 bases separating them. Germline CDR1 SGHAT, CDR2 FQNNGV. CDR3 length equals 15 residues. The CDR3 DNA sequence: TGTGCCAGCAGCTTAGTTGCTCTGGCGGACACTGAAGCTTTCTTT. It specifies CASSLVALADTEAFF.

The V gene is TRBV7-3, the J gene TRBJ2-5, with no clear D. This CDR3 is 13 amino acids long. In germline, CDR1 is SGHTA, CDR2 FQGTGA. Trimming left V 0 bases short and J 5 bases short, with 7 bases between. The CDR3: CASSLTQRETQYF. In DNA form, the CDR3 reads TGTGCCAGCAGCTTAACTCAGAGGGAGACCCAGTACTTC.

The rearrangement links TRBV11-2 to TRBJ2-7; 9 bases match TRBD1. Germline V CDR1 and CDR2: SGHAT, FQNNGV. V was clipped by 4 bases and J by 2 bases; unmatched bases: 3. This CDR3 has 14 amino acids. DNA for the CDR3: TGTGCCAGCAGCTGGGGACAGGGCGCCTACGAGCAGTACTTC. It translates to CASSWGQGAYEQYF.

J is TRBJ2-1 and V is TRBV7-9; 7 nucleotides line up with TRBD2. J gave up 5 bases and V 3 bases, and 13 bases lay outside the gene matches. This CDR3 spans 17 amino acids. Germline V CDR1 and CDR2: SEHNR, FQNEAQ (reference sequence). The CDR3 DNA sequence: TGTGCCAGCAGCTTGCCGCCGGGACTACCAGTCAACAATGAGCAGTTCTTC. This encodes CASSLPPGLPVNNEQFF.

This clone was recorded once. CDR3 bases: TGTGCCAGCAGCCCCTATAATCAGCCCCAGCATTTT. Protein product: CASSPYNQPQHF. The rearrangement links TRBV28 to TRBJ1-5; no firm D call. V dropped 6 bases and J dropped 4 bases, with 7 bases sitting between them. The CDR3 contains 12 residues. Germline V CDR1 and CDR2: MDHEN, SYDVKM. Full variable domain (rest looked up from reference TRBV28 and TRBJ1-5): DVKVTQSSRYLVKRTGEKVFLECVQDMDHENMFWYRQDPGLGLRLIYFSYDVKMKEKGDIPEGYSVSREKKERFSLILESASTNQTSMYLCASSPYNQPQHFGDGTRLSIL.

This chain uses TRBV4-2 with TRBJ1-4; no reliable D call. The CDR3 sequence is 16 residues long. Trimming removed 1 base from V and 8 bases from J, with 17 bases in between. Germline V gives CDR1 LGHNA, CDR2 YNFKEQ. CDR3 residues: CASSQGSAAKEEKLFF. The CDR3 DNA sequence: TGTGCCAGCAGCCAAGGGTCGGCGGCGAAGGAGGAAAAACTGTTTTTT.